The source of this T cell receptor (beta chain) is a study of control samples from healthy donors and cancer patients. Per the germline V gene, CDR1 is SGHAT and CDR2 is FQNNGV. V lost 3 bases, J lost 0 bases, and 12 bases lay in between. The CDR3 sequence is 16 residues long. Repertoires were generated with immunoSEQ multiplex PCR, while TCRdb's copy carries only in-frame clones and drops some. Of some 120,000 clones in the sample, over 85% were seen once. This chain connects TRBV11-2 to TRBJ2-1; tentatively, D is TRBD1 (6 bases). This clonotype originated in a young man in good health. Sequenced input: blood. The CDR3 is CASSLTGFSSYNEQFF. For the CDR3, the DNA is TGTGCCAGCAGCTTGACAGGTTTTAGCTCCTACAATGAGCAGTTCTTC.